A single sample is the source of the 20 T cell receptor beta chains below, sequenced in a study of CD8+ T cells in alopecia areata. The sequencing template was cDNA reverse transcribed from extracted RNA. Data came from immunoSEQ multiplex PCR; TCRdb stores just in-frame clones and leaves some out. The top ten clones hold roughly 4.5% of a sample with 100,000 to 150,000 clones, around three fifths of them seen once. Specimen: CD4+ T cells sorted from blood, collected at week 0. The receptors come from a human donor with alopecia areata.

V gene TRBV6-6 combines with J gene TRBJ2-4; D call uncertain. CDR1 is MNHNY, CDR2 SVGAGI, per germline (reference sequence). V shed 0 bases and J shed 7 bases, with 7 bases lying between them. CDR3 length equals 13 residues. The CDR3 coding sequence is TGTGCCAGCAGTTACTCACCAATGAACATTCAGTACTTC. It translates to CASSYSPMNIQYF.

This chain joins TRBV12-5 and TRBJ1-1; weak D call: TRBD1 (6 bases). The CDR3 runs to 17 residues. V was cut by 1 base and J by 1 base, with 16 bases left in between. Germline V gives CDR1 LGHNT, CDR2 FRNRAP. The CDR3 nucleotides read TGTGCTAGTGGTTTGGGCCCCACTCTAGGGGGGAACACTGAAGCTTTCTTT. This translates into CASGLGPTLGGNTEAFF.

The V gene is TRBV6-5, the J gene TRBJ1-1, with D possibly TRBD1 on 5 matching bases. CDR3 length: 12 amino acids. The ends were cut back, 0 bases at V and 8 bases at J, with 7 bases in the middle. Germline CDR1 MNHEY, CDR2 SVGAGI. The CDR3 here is CASSYSGVEAFF. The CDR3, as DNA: TGTGCCAGCAGTTACTCGGGGGTGGAAGCTTTCTTT.

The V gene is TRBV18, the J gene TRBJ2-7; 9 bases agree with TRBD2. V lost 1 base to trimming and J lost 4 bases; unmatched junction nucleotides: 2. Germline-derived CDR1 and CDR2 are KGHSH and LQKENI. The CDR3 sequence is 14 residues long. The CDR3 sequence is CASSPLGLAYEQYF. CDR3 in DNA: TGTGCCAGCTCACCACTGGGACTAGCTTACGAGCAGTACTTC.

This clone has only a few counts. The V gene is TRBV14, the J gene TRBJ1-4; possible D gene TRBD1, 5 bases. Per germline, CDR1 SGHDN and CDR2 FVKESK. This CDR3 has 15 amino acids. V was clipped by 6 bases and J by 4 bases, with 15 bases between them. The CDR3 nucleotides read TGTGCCAGCAGTCTAGGGGACGGCTTTAATGAAAAACTGTTTTTT. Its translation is CASSLGDGFNEKLFF.

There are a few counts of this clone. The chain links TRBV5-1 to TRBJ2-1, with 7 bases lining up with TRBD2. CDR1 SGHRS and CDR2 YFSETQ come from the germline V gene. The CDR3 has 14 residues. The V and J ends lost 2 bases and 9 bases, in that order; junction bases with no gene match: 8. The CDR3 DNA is TGCGCCAGCAGCTTCGAGGGAGGGCCGGGTGAGCAGTTCTTC. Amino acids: CASSFEGGPGEQFF.

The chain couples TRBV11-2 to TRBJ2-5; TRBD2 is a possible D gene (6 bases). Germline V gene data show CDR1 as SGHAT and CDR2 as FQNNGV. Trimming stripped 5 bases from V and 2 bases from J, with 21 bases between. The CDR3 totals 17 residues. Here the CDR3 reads CASSESGLRYFQETQYF. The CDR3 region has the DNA TGTGCCAGCAGCGAATCGGGACTGAGGTATTTTCAAGAGACCCAGTACTTC.

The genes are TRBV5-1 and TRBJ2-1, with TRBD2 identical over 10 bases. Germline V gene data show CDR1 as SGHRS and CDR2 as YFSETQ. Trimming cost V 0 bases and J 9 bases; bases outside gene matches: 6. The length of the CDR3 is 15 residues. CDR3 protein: CASSLVERGGLEQFF. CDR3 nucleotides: TGCGCCAGCAGCTTGGTGGAGCGGGGGGGCCTTGAGCAGTTCTTC.

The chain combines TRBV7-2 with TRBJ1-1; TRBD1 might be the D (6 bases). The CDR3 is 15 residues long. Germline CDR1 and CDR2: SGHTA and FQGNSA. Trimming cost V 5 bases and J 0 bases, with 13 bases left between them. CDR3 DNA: TGTGCCAGCAGCGGCAGGGGAAGTGTGAACACTGAAGCTTTCTTT. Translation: CASSGRGSVNTEAFF.

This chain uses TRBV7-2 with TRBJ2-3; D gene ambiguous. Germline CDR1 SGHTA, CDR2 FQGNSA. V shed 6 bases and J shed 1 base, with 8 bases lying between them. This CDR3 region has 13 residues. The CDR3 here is CASSKLGTDTQYF. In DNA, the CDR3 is TGTGCCAGCAGTAAGCTGGGCACAGATACGCAGTATTTT. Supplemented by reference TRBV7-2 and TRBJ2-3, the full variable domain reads GAGVSQSPSNKVTEKGKDVELRCDPISGHTALYWYRQSLGQGLEFLIYFQGNSAPDKSGLPSDRFSAERTGGSVSTLTIQRTQQEDSAVYLCASSKLGTDTQYFGPGTRLTVL.

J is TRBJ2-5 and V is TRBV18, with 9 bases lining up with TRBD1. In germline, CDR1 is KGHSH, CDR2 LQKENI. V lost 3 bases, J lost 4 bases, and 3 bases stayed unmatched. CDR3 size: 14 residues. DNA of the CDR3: TGTGCCAGCTCACCTACAGGGGGCTCAGAGACCCAGTACTTC. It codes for CASSPTGGSETQYF. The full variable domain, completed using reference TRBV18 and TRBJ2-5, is NAGVMQNPRHLVRRRGQEARLRCSPMKGHSHVYWYRQLPEEGLKFMVYLQKENIIDESGMPKERFSAEFPKEGPSILRIQQVVRGDSAAYFCASSPTGGSETQYFGPGTRLLVL.

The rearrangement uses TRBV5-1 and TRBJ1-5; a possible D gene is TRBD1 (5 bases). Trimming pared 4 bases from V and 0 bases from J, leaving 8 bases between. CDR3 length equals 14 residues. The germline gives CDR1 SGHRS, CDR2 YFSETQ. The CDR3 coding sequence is TGCGCCAGCAGCGAGGGGAGTAGCAATCAGCCCCAGCATTTT. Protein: CASSEGSSNQPQHF.

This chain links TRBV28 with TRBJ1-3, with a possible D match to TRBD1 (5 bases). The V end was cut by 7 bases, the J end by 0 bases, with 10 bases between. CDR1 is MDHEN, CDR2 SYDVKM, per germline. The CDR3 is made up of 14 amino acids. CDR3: CASTPGSSGNTIYF. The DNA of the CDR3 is TGTGCCAGCACCCCAGGGAGCTCTGGAAACACCATATATTTT.

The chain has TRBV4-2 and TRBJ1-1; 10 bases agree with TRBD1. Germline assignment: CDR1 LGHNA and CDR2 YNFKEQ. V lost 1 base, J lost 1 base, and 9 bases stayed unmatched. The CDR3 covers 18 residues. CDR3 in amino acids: CASSQGFPGQGRNTEAFF. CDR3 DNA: TGTGCCAGCAGCCAAGGCTTCCCGGGACAGGGGAGGAACACTGAAGCTTTCTTT.

The CDR3 loop reads CASSFGGDNYGYTF. The CDR3 DNA reads as TGCGCCAGCAGCTTCGGAGGGGATAACTATGGCTACACCTTC. The V and J genes are TRBV5-1 and TRBJ1-2; TRBD1 might be the D (5 bases). There are 14 residues in the CDR3. CDR1 is SGHRS, CDR2 YFSETQ, per germline. Deletions cut 2 bases from V and 1 base from J, with 9 bases between.

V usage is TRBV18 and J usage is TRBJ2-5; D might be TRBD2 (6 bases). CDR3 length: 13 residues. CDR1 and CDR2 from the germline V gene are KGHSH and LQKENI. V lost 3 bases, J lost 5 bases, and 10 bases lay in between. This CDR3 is CASSPGGRETQYF. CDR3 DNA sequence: TGTGCCAGCTCACCCGGGGGTCGGGAGACCCAGTACTTC.

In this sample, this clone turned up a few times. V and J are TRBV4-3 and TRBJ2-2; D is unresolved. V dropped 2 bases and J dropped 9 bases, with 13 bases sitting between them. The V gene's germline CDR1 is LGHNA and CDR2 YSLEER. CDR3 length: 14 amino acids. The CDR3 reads CASSQSSTVRELFF. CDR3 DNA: TGCGCCAGCAGCCAAAGCTCTACCGTCAGGGAGCTGTTTTTT.

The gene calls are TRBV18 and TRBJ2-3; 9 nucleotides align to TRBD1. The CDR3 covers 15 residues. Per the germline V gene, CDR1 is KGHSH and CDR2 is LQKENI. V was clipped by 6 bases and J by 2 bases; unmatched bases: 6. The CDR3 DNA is TGTGCCAGCTCGACCGGGACAGGGCACACAGATACGCAGTATTTT. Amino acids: CASSTGTGHTDTQYF.

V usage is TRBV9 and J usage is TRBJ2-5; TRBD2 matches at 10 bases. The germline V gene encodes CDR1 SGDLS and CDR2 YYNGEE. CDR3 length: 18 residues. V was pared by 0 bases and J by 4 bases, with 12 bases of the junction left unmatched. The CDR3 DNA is TGTGCCAGCAGCGTAGGTTATAGCGGGGGGCCCAGGAGAGAGACCCAGTACTTC. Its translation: CASSVGYSGGPRRETQYF.

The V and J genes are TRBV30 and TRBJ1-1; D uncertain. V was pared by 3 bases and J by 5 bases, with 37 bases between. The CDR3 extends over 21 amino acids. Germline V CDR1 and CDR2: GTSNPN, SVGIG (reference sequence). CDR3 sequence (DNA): TGTGCCTGGAGGACCTATACCGGCTTCGGGCGAATAATCGAAGCAAATACTGAAGCTTTCTTT. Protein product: CAWRTYTGFGRIIEANTEAFF.